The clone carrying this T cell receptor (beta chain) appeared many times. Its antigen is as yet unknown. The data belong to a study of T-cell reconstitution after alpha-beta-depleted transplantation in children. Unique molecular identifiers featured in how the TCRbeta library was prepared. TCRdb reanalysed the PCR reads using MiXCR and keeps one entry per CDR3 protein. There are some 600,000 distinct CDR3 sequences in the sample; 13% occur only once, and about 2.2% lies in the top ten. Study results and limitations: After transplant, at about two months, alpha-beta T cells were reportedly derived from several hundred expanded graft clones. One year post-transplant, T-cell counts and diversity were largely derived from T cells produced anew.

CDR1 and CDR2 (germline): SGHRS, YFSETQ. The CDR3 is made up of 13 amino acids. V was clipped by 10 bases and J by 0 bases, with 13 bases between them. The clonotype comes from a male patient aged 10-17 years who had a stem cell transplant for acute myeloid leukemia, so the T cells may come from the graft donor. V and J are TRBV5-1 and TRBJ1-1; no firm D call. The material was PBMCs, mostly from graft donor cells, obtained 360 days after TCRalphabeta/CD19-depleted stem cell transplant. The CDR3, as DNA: TGCGCCGGAAAGAGGGAATTGAACACTGAAGCTTTCTTT. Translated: CAGKRELNTEAFF.